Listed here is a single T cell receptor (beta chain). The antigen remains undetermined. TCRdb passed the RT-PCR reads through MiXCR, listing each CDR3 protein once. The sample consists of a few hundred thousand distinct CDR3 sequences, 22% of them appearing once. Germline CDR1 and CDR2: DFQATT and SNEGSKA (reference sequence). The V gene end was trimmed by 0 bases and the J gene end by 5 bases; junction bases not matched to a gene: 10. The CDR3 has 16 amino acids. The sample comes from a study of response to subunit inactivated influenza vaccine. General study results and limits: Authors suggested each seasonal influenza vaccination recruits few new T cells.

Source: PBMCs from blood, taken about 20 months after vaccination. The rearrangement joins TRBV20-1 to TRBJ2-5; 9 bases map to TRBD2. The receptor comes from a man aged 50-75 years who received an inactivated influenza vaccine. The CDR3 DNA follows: TGCAGTGCTAGAGATTTCGGCGGGGGGGCCGGGGAGACCCAGTACTTC. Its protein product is CSARDFGGGAGETQYF.